The 32 T cell receptor beta chains below all came from one sample that was sequenced in a study of blood T cell repertoires in COVID-19. Sequenced by immunoSEQ multiplex PCR; TCRdb stores in-frame clones only, minus some. The sample consists of about 300,000 clones, roughly 87% of them appearing once. Sequencing was carried out using peripheral blood. The receptors were gathered from a man younger than 35 with active or convalescent COVID-19.

V and J are TRBV7-9 and TRBJ2-1, with D perhaps matching TRBD1 (6 bases). Germline lookup yields CDR1 SEHNR and CDR2 FQNEAQ (reference sequence). This CDR3 is 15 amino acids long. Trimming took 5 bases from V and 5 from J, leaving 16 bases between them. Here the CDR3 DNA reads TGTGCCAGCAGCCCCCAGGGGAGATCTAACAATGAGCAGTTCTTC. This gives the protein CASSPQGRSNNEQFF.

This clone was seen only once. The V call is TRBV27, the J call TRBJ2-1, with D possibly matching TRBD2 (5 bases). This CDR3 has 13 amino acids. V was pared by 0 bases and J by 5 bases, with 5 bases between. Per the germline V gene, CDR1 is MNHEY and CDR2 is SMNVEV (reference sequence). CDR3 region: CASSLSEDNEQFF. CDR3 nucleotide sequence: TGTGCCAGCAGTTTATCGGAGGACAATGAGCAGTTCTTC.

The chain recombines TRBV6-2 or TRBV6-3 with TRBJ2-3, with TRBD2 matching over 8 bases. This CDR3 is 14 amino acids long. The junction had 10 bases not matched to a gene; V was cut back by 6 bases and J by 8 bases. Germline CDR1 is MNHEY and CDR2 is SVGEGT. DNA for the CDR3: TGTGCCAGCAGCAGGACTAGCAGAGCGGGTACGCAGTATTTT. This encodes CASSRTSRAGTQYF.

This chain links TRBV4-3 with TRBJ1-2; TRBD1 matches at 7 bases. There are 15 residues in the CDR3. CDR1 and CDR2 (germline): LGHNA, YSLEER. V trimming: 0 bases; J trimming: 5 bases; junction bases outside the gene matches: 6. The CDR3: CASSQDRGKGYGYTF. The DNA for the CDR3 is TGCGCCAGCAGCCAAGACAGGGGGAAGGGGTATGGCTACACCTTC.

The sample holds many counts of this clone. This chain joins TRBV7-8 and TRBJ2-6; D gene ambiguous. The CDR3 is 14 residues long. Germline V gene sequence: CDR1 SGHVS, CDR2 FQNEAQ. V was cut by 3 bases and J by 0 bases, with 3 bases left in between. CDR3 bases: TGTGCCAGCAGCTTGAGCTCTGGGGCCAACGTCCTGACTTTC. Translated: CASSLSSGANVLTF.

Here the CDR3 reads CASSQQVTGELFF. DNA for the CDR3: TGTGCCAGCAGCCAACAGGTCACCGGGGAGCTGTTTTTT. The V call is TRBV3-1 (or the pseudogene TRBV3-2), the J call TRBJ2-2, with D hard to call. Trimming cost V 2 bases and J 4 bases, with 5 bases left between them. Per germline, CDR1 LGHDT and CDR2 YNNKEL (reference sequence). The CDR3 totals 13 residues.

The chain recombines TRBV5-6 with TRBJ1-6, with D tentatively TRBD1 (5 bases). Per germline, CDR1 SGHDT and CDR2 YYEEEE. CDR3 length: 13 amino acids. The V end lost 3 bases, the J end lost 9 bases, and 10 bases lay between the germline ends. The CDR3 is CASSYDSRSPLHF. DNA of the CDR3: TGTGCCAGCAGCTACGACAGTCGTTCACCCCTCCACTTT.

This clone came up a few times. This chain connects TRBV18 to TRBJ1-1; tentative D call: TRBD1 (6 bases). This CDR3 has 16 residues. The V gene lost 3 bases and the J gene lost 6 bases, with 20 bases spanning the gap. The germline V gene has CDR1 KGHSH and CDR2 LQKENI. CDR3: CASSPRNVQGKAEAFF. In nucleotides, the CDR3 is TGTGCCAGCTCACCCCGAAACGTTCAGGGGAAGGCTGAAGCTTTCTTT.

This chain connects TRBV5-6 to TRBJ1-2; tentatively, D is TRBD1 (5 bases). This CDR3 is 14 amino acids long. Germline CDR1 and CDR2: SGHDT and YYEEEE. Trimming pared 4 bases from V and 0 bases from J, leaving 10 bases between. This CDR3 reads CASSPTEANYGYTF. The DNA of the CDR3 is TGTGCCAGCAGCCCGACAGAAGCTAACTATGGCTACACCTTC.

J is TRBJ1-2 and V is TRBV3-1 (or the pseudogene TRBV3-2), with 8 bases lining up with TRBD1. Germline V gives CDR1 LGHDT, CDR2 YNNKEL (reference sequence). CDR3 length: 15 amino acids. Trimming removed 1 base from V and 7 bases from J; junction bases left unmatched: 8. Written as DNA, the CDR3 is TGTGCCAGCAGCCAAGGGACAGGGAGTTACGGTGGCTACACCTTC. Amino acids: CASSQGTGSYGGYTF.

The chain employs TRBV18 and TRBJ2-3; 9 bases match TRBD2. Germline trimming cut 4 bases from V and 4 bases from J; bases unmatched to any gene: 9. Germline values: CDR1 KGHSH, CDR2 LQKENI. CDR3 length: 16 amino acids. CDR3 amino acids: CASSLLSGSFADTQYF. The DNA for the CDR3 is TGTGCCAGCTCACTCCTTAGCGGGAGCTTCGCAGATACGCAGTATTTT. Complete variable domain (other parts from reference TRBV18 and TRBJ2-3): NAGVMQNPRHLVRRRGQEARLRCSPMKGHSHVYWYRQLPEEGLKFMVYLQKENIIDESGMPKERFSAEFPKEGPSILRIQQVVRGDSAAYFCASSLLSGSFADTQYFGPGTRLTVL.

The chain is built from TRBV11-3 and TRBJ2-3; D is perhaps TRBD2 (5 bases). Trimming shortened V by 1 base and J by 4 bases, and 18 bases separated the two germline ends. CDR1 SGHNT and CDR2 YENEEA come from the germline V gene. The CDR3 spans 17 residues. CDR3 DNA sequence: TGTGCCAGCAGCTTAGCGGGCGTAGCGCCCGGCGCAGATACGCAGTATTTT. Translation: CASSLAGVAPGADTQYF.

This clone came up once. The chain recombines TRBV5-6 with TRBJ1-6; weak D call: TRBD1 (5 bases). The CDR3 contains 13 residues. Germline V CDR1 and CDR2: SGHDT, YYEEEE. V was pared by 2 bases and J by 9 bases, with 9 bases between. The CDR3 loop is CASSFDSFSPLHF. The CDR3 DNA reads as TGTGCCAGCAGCTTCGACAGTTTTTCACCCCTCCACTTT.

The V call is TRBV6-5, the J call TRBJ2-7; the match to TRBD1 covers 8 bases. With V trimmed by 7 bases and J by 3 bases, 8 bases remained unmatched. From germline, CDR1 is MNHEY and CDR2 SVGAGI. This CDR3 region has 14 residues. CDR3 DNA: TGTGCCAGCACCTCACAGGGGGATGTCTACGAGCAGTACTTC. Its protein product is CASTSQGDVYEQYF.

The chain carries TRBV3-1 (or the pseudogene TRBV3-2) and TRBJ1-1; no definite D call. This CDR3 contains 13 residues. Trimming left V 5 bases short and J 3 bases short, with 10 bases between. Germline assignment: CDR1 LGHDT and CDR2 YNNKEL (reference sequence). The CDR3 sequence: CASSKNEDTEAFF. DNA for the CDR3: TGTGCCAGCAGCAAGAACGAGGACACTGAAGCTTTCTTT.

The CDR3 region is CASSRLGKETQYF. CDR3 nucleotides: TGTGCCAGCAGCCGACTAGGCAAAGAGACCCAGTACTTC. The chain links TRBV7-9 to TRBJ2-5; D might be TRBD2 (6 bases). Trimming stripped 5 bases from V and 3 bases from J, with 10 bases between. Germline V lookup: CDR1 SEHNR, CDR2 FQNEAQ (reference sequence). The CDR3 sequence is 13 residues long.

This rearrangement joins TRBV6-4 to TRBJ2-1, with TRBD2 matching 7 bases. CDR1 and CDR2 (germline): MRHNA, SNTAGT. Trimming at V came to 0 bases and at J to 4 bases, leaving 6 bases not matched to a gene. CDR3 length: 16 residues. The CDR3 nucleotides read TGTGCCAGCAGTGACTCTGTGGCGGGAGAATACAATGAGCAGTTCTTC. It yields the protein CASSDSVAGEYNEQFF.

J is TRBJ2-7 and V is TRBV4-2, with TRBD1 matching over 7 bases. The CDR3 has 16 residues. CDR1 is LGHNA and CDR2 is YNFKEQ in the germline V gene. Germline trimming cut 2 bases from V and 1 base from J; bases unmatched to any gene: 8. As DNA, the CDR3 is TGTGCCAGCAGCCAATCCCGGACAGGTATTTCCTACGAGCAGTACTTC. It codes for CASSQSRTGISYEQYF.

The J gene is TRBJ2-7, the V gene TRBV28; 8 bases match TRBD1. Germline lookup yields CDR1 MDHEN and CDR2 SYDVKM. The CDR3 spans 15 residues. Trimming took 6 bases from V and 6 from J; bases not matched to a gene: 13. CDR3 nucleotides: TGTGCCAGCAGACCCCGACAGGGGAGTTTGGGCGAGCAGTACTTC. Residues: CASRPRQGSLGEQYF.

The table lists this clone with a count of one. The CDR3 coding sequence is TGTGCCAGCAGTTTAGCAAGCGGGAGCTTCTTC. Translated: CASSLASGSFF. The V gene is TRBV12-3 or TRBV12-4, the J gene TRBJ2-1; TRBD2 aligns across 8 bases. Unmatched junction bases numbered 2, after V lost 0 bases and J lost 16 bases. This CDR3 is built from 11 residues.

This chain joins TRBV27 and TRBJ2-7; TRBD2 might be the D (6 bases). CDR3 length equals 14 residues. Germline V gives CDR1 MNHEY, CDR2 SMNVEV (reference sequence). V was trimmed by 2 bases and J by 4 bases, leaving 12 bases between them. The DNA of the CDR3 is TGTGCCAGCAGTTTAGCGGGACCTCGGTACGAGCAGTACTTC. It yields the protein CASSLAGPRYEQYF.

The rearrangement joins TRBV11-2 to TRBJ2-1; 7 bases agree with TRBD2. CDR1 is SGHAT and CDR2 is FQNNGV in the germline V gene. The CDR3 length is 15 residues. With V trimmed by 2 bases and J by 5 bases, 6 bases remained unmatched. The CDR3 nucleotides are TGTGCCAGCAGCTTAACGGGACTACCAGACAATGAGCAGTTCTTC. This gives the protein CASSLTGLPDNEQFF.

This chain joins TRBV4-3 and TRBJ1-6, with 7 bases lining up with TRBD1. The CDR3 has 14 amino acids. Per the germline V gene, CDR1 is LGHNA and CDR2 is YSLEER. V was clipped by 5 bases and J by 11 bases; unmatched bases: 9. The CDR3 protein is CASSGGQLGTPLHF. CDR3 DNA: TGCGCCAGCAGCGGGGGACAGCTGGGTACACCCCTCCACTTT.

The chain uses TRBV5-1 and TRBJ2-6, with D tentatively TRBD1 (7 bases). Germline V CDR1 and CDR2: SGHRS, YFSETQ. V lost 10 bases to trimming and J lost 0 bases, with 20 bases between them. The CDR3 is made up of 17 amino acids. CDR3 sequence reads: CARGAGRGYSGANVLTF. CDR3 bases: TGCGCCCGCGGGGCCGGCAGGGGGTACTCTGGGGCCAACGTCCTGACTTTC.

The chain links TRBV20-1 to TRBJ2-7; perhaps TRBD1 as D (7 bases). Looked up from germline, CDR1 is DFQATT and CDR2 is SNEGSKA (reference sequence). CDR3 size: 16 residues. V lost 3 bases to trimming and J lost 6 bases, with 24 bases between them. The CDR3 region has the DNA TGCAGTGCTAGTTTTTTGGGGTCTAGACAGGGAGGCGAGCAGTACTTC. Its translation: CSASFLGSRQGGEQYF.

The rearrangement joins TRBV2 to TRBJ1-1, with TRBD1 matching over 9 bases. Germline lookup yields CDR1 SNHLY and CDR2 FYNNEI. V lost 5 bases and J lost 5; bases outside the gene matches: 18. The CDR3 consists of 18 residues. The CDR3 spells CASSTPTGTGFFVTEAFF. The CDR3 DNA follows: TGTGCCAGCAGTACACCAACCGGGACAGGGTTTTTTGTGACTGAAGCTTTCTTT.

This clone was seen just once. The V gene is TRBV4-1, the J gene TRBJ2-7; tentative D call: TRBD1 (5 bases). Trimming took off 0 bases at V and 6 bases at J, with 15 bases between the two ends. Germline V lookup: CDR1 MGHRA, CDR2 YSYEKL. The CDR3 contains 15 residues. Here the CDR3 reads CASSQDSTRGLEQYF. CDR3 sequence (DNA): TGCGCCAGCAGCCAAGATAGCACAAGGGGTCTCGAGCAGTACTTC.

The V gene is TRBV24-1, the J gene TRBJ1-6, with a possible D match to TRBD1 (6 bases). Trimming removed 10 bases from V and 6 bases from J, with 15 bases in between. The CDR3 spans 14 residues. Germline CDR1 reads KGHDR; CDR2 reads SFDVKD. The CDR3 protein is CATAPKGVNSPLHF. In DNA form, the CDR3 reads TGTGCCACAGCCCCGAAGGGGGTTAATTCACCCCTCCACTTT.

The CDR3: CTSSQDWGLAGSYNEQFF. CDR3 in DNA: TGCACCAGCAGCCAAGATTGGGGACTAGCGGGATCCTACAATGAGCAGTTCTTC. The gene calls are TRBV1 and TRBJ2-1; TRBD2 is taken as the D call from the table, unchecked against the DNA. TRBV1 is described as a pseudogene. The CDR3 runs 18 residues.

The gene calls are TRBV4-1 and TRBJ1-5; 10 nucleotides line up with TRBD1. Germline-derived CDR1 and CDR2 are MGHRA and YSYEKL. V lost 4 bases and J lost 2; bases outside the gene matches: 11. The CDR3 consists of 18 residues. This CDR3 reads CASSPDRGREGGNQPQHF. CDR3 nucleotide sequence: TGCGCCAGCAGCCCCGACAGGGGGCGTGAGGGCGGCAATCAGCCCCAGCATTTT.

The chain has TRBV9 and TRBJ2-1; 8 positions agree with TRBD1. Germline V lookup: CDR1 SGDLS, CDR2 YYNGEE. CDR3 size: 16 residues. J lost 7 bases, V lost 4 bases, and 13 bases had no gene match. The CDR3 sequence is CASSFRPMTGVNEQFF. The CDR3 DNA follows: TGTGCCAGCAGCTTCCGGCCTATGACAGGGGTGAATGAGCAGTTCTTC. The full variable domain, completed using reference TRBV9 and TRBJ2-1, is DSGVTQTPKHLITATGQRVTLRCSPRSGDLSVYWYQQSLDQGLQFLIQYYNGEERAKGNILERFSAQQFPDLHSELNLSSLELGDSALYFCASSFRPMTGVNEQFFGPGTRLTVL.

This clone was recorded a few times. The chain recombines TRBV4-2 with TRBJ1-1; 10 bases line up with TRBD1. This CDR3 spans 16 amino acids. J was trimmed by 0 bases and V by 2 bases; bases with no gene match: 3. The germline V gene encodes CDR1 LGHNA and CDR2 YNFKEQ. DNA for the CDR3: TGTGCCAGCAGCCAATCGACAGGGGGCTTGAACACTGAAGCTTTCTTT. Its protein product is CASSQSTGGLNTEAFF.